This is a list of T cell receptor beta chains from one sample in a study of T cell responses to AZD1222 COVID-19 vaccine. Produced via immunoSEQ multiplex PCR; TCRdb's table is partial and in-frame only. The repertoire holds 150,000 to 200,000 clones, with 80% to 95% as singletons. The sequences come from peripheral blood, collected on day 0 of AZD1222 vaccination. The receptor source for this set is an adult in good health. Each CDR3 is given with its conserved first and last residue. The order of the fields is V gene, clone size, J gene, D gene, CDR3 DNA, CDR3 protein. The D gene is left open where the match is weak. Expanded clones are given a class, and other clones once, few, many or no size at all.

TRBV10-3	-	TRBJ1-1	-	TGTGCCATCAGTGAGCCTGGGAGGGCTGAAGCTTTCTTT	CAISEPGRAEAFF
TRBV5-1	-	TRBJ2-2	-	TGCGCCAGCAGCTTGAGTACAGGGAACACCGGGGAGCTGTTTTTT	CASSLSTGNTGELFF
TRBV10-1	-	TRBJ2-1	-	TGCGCCAGCAGTCCCGGACAAGACGCAAACTACAATGAGCAGTTCTTC	CASSPGQDANYNEQFF
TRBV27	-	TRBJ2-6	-	TGTGCCAGCAGTTCCTACTCAAATCCTGGGGCCAACGTCCTGACTTTC	CASSSYSNPGANVLTF
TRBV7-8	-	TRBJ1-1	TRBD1	TGTGCCAGCAGCTTGGGACAGGGAGGGGACGCTGAAGCTTTCTTT	CASSLGQGGDAEAFF
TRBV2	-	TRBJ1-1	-	TGTGCCAGCAGTTTGGACAGGAACACTGAAGCTTTCTTT	CASSLDRNTEAFF
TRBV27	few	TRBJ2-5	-	TGTGCCAGCAGTCCGCAGGACAGTTCTCTATCGACCCAGTACTTC	CASSPQDSSLSTQYF
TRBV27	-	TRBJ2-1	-	TGTGCCAGCAGTTTAGAGCGCTCCTACAATGAGCAGTTCTTC	CASSLERSYNEQFF
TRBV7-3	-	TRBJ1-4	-	TGTGCCAGCAGCTTAACAGTAAATGAAAAACTGTTTTTT	CASSLTVNEKLFF
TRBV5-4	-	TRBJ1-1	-	TGTGCCAGCAGCCCTATTCTACCGGGACAAAACACTGAAGCTTTCTTT	CASSPILPGQNTEAFF
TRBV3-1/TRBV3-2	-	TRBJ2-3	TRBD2	TGTGCCAGCAGCCCACCTAGCGGGGGGGCTAATACGCAGTATTTT	CASSPPSGGANTQYF
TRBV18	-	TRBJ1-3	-	TGTGCCAGCTCACTCGGACAGTACACTGGAAACACCATATATTTT	CASSLGQYTGNTIYF
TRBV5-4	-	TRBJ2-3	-	TGTGCCAGCAGCTTGGAGAAGGGGGCAGATACGCAGTATTTT	CASSLEKGADTQYF
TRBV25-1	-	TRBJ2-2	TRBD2	TGTGCCAGCACCGGAACGTCAGGCGGGGGTAACACCGGGGAGCTGTTTTTT	CASTGTSGGGNTGELFF
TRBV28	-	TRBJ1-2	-	TGTGCCAGCAGCACGACGATAAGTGGCTACACCTTC	CASSTTISGYTF
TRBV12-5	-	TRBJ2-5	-	TGTGCTAGTGGTCAATCATCTTGGCCGGGGTGGCAAGAGACCCAGTACTTC	CASGQSSWPGWQETQYF
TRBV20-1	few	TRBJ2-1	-	TGCAGTGCTAGTGGCTCCTACAATGAGCAGTTCTTC	CSASGSYNEQFF
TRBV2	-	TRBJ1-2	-	TGTGCCAGCAGTGAAGCTACAGGGAGGTGGGACTATGGCTACACCTTC	CASSEATGRWDYGYTF
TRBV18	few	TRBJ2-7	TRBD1	TGTGCCAGCTCACCTACCGGGACAGGGGACTACGAGCAGTACTTC	CASSPTGTGDYEQYF
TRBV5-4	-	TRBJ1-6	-	TGTGCCAGCAGCCGGGACATTGAGAATTCACCCCTCCACTTT	CASSRDIENSPLHF
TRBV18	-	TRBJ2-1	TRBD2	TGTGCCAGCTCACCCCTAACGGGAGGGGGTAATGAGCAGTTCTTC	CASSPLTGGGNEQFF
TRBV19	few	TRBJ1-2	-	TGTGCCAGTAGTATCGATTTCCGGGACACCGAAACGAGGGGCTACACCTTC	CASSIDFRDTETRGYTF
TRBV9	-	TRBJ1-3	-	TGTGCCAGCAGCGTAGCACAGGACTATGGAAACACCATATATTTT	CASSVAQDYGNTIYF
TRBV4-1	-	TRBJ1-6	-	TGCGCCAGCAGCCAAGATTCGGGGGGGGTTTCACCCCTCCACTTT	CASSQDSGGVSPLHF
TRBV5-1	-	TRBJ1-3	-	TGCGCCAGCAGCTTGTACGGTCACCAAAGCTCTGGAAACACCATATATTTT	CASSLYGHQSSGNTIYF
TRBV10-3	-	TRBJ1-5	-	TGTGCCATCAGTGAGTCACAGGGTGGGGATCAGCCCCAGCATTTT	CAISESQGGDQPQHF
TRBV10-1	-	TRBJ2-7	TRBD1	TGCGCCAGCAGTGATGTCCAGGGGGCAAGCTACGAGCAGTACTTC	CASSDVQGASYEQYF
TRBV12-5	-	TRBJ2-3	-	TGTGCTAGTGCACGAGGCGGCTCCCCTGGAGATACGCAGTATTTT	CASARGGSPGDTQYF
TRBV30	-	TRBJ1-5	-	TGTGCCTGGAGTGTGGGGCAGCCCCAGCATTTT	CAWSVGQPQHF
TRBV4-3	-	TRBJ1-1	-	TGCGCCAGCAGCCAAGATCGTGGTCGAGACACTGAAGCTTTCTTT	CASSQDRGRDTEAFF
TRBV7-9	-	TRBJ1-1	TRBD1	TGTGCCAGCAGCTGGACAGGGGGGAACACTGAAGCTTTCTTT	CASSWTGGNTEAFF
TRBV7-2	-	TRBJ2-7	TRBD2	TGTGCCAGCAGCCCCGCAGCGGGAAGCGGCGAGCAGTACTTC	CASSPAAGSGEQYF
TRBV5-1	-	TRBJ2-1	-	TGCGCCAGCAGCCTGGACATAAACTCCTACAATGAGCAGTTCTTC	CASSLDINSYNEQFF
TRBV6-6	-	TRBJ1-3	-	TGTGCCAGCGCCTCTGGAAACACCATATATTTT	CASASGNTIYF
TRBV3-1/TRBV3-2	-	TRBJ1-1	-	TGTGCCAGCAGCCAAGTTTGGGGAGGGAGGACTGAAGCTTTCTTT	CASSQVWGGRTEAFF
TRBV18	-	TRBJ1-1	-	TGTGCCAGCTCCACCCTACTTGATGGGTTGTCAGCTTTCTTT	CASSTLLDGLSAFF
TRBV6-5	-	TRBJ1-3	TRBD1	TGTGCCAGCAGTTTGAAACCAGGGGGCTCTGGAAACACCATATATTTT	CASSLKPGGSGNTIYF
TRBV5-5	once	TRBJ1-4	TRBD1	TGTGCCAGCAGCTCGACCCGGGACAGCGCAGCAACTAATGAAAAACTGTTTTTT	CASSSTRDSAATNEKLFF
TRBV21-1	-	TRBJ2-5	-	TGTGCCAGCAGGCTCGGAGGTCAAGAGACCCAGTACTTC	CASRLGGQETQYF
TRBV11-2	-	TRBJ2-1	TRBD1	TGTGCCAGCAGCTTGGGACAGAAACACAATGAGCAGTTCTTC	CASSLGQKHNEQFF
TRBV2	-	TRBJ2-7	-	TGTGCCAGCAGCGGATTCTCCGAGCAGTACTTC	CASSGFSEQYF
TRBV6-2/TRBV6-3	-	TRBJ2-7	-	TGTGCCAGCAGCCCCCCCGGGACTCCTCGATACGAGCAGTACTTC	CASSPPGTPRYEQYF
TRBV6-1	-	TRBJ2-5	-	TGTGCCAGCAGTGAAGAGGGCAGCTTCCTCAGGCGGGAGACCCAGTACTTC	CASSEEGSFLRRETQYF
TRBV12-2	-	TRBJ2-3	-	TGTGCAAGTCGCTTAGGGGAAACTAGCGGGATTAGAAATACGCAGTATTTT	CASRLGETSGIRNTQYF
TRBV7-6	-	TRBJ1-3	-	TGTGCCAGCAGGGATCGCTCTGGAAACACCATATATTTT	CASRDRSGNTIYF